The next 23 T cell receptor beta chains were all read from a single sample in a study of early T cells in non-severe SARS-CoV-2 infection. TCRdb re-analysed the 5' RACE reads in MiXCR, keeping a single row per CDR3 protein. The table lists tens of thousands of distinct CDR3 sequences, 9.5% to 15% of them singletons. The sample consisted of whole blood, taken at baseline. Receptors were obtained from an adult who was a healthcare worker with PCR-confirmed SARS-CoV-2 infection or an uninfected control (not recorded which).

This chain connects TRBV18 to TRBJ2-1; D is undetermined. The CDR3 is 13 amino acids. With 0 bases removed from V and 14 bases from J, the gap between germline ends came to 14 bases. Germline CDR1 KGHSH, CDR2 LQKENI. The CDR3 region has the DNA TGTGCCAGCTCACCACCGGGTCCCCCCAAGGAGTTCTTC. Translated, it gives CASSPPGPPKEFF.

The chain employs TRBV14 and TRBJ2-7; 7 nucleotides match TRBD1. The ends lost 0 bases at V and 2 bases at J; junction bases unmatched: 4. Germline V gene sequence: CDR1 SGHDN, CDR2 FVKESK. The CDR3 spans 15 residues. The CDR3 nucleotides are TGTGCCAGCAGCCAAGAAGGGGACAGAGCCTACGAGCAGTACTTC. Its translation: CASSQEGDRAYEQYF.

This clonotype has ten or more counts. This chain uses TRBV18 with TRBJ1-1, with a weak D call TRBD1 (5 bases). Germline-derived CDR1 and CDR2 are KGHSH and LQKENI. V lost 3 bases, J lost 5 bases, and 19 bases lay in between. The CDR3 has 16 residues. The CDR3 loop is CASSPGHTLGNTEAFF. Written as DNA, the CDR3 is TGTGCCAGCTCACCCGGACACACCTTGGGGAATACTGAAGCTTTCTTT.

In this sample, this clonotype turned up a few times. The chain recombines TRBV5-1 with TRBJ1-1; D not certain. The V end was cut by 7 bases, the J end by 5 bases, with 21 bases between. Germline assignment: CDR1 SGHRS and CDR2 YFSETQ. This CDR3 region has 15 residues. The CDR3 sequence: CASSPGDPYGTEAFF. The CDR3 coding sequence is TGCGCCAGCTCACCGGGCGACCCGTATGGTACTGAAGCTTTCTTT. Full variable domain (remainder filled in from reference TRBV5-1 and TRBJ1-1): KAGVTQTPRYLIKTRGQQVTLSCSPISGHRSVSWYQQTPGQGLQFLFEYFSETQRNKGNFPGRFSGRQFSNSRSEMNVSTLELGDSALYLCASSPGDPYGTEAFFGQGTRLTVV.

This clonotype came up many times. The chain is built from TRBV3-1 and TRBJ2-7, with D perhaps assigned TRBD1 or TRBD2 (6 bases each). Trimming left V 0 bases short and J 0 bases short, with 12 bases between. The CDR3 consists of 16 residues. The germline V gene encodes CDR1 LGHDT and CDR2 YNNKEL (reference sequence). CDR3 sequence: CASSQEVRGLSYEQYF. CDR3 bases: TGTGCCAGCAGCCAAGAGGTCCGGGGGCTCTCCTACGAGCAGTACTTC.

The V and J genes are TRBV21-1 and TRBJ2-7; the tabulated D call, TRBD1, remains unverified against the DNA. TRBV21-1 constitutes a pseudogene. The CDR3 has 12 residues. The CDR3 nucleotides are TGTGCCAGCAGTCCCAGGGGGGTCGAGCAGTACTTC. This translates into CASSPRGVEQYF.

The V and J genes are TRBV11-2 and TRBJ2-4; a possible D gene is TRBD2 (6 bases). The CDR3 length is 16 residues. V lost 5 bases and J 4 bases, leaving 18 bases between the germline ends. Germline CDR1 is SGHAT and CDR2 is FQNNGV. The CDR3 region is CASSLTTGTLKNIQYF. CDR3 DNA sequence: TGTGCCAGCAGCCTCACCACCGGGACTCTAAAAAACATTCAGTACTTC.

This clonotype has just a few counts. The rearrangement links TRBV13 to TRBJ1-1, with D uncertain. V was clipped by 4 bases and J by 4 bases, with 7 bases between them. The CDR3 is made up of 12 amino acids. The V gene's germline CDR1 is PRHDT and CDR2 FYEKMQ (reference sequence). CDR3 sequence reads: CASSSRATEAFF. CDR3 coding DNA: TGTGCCAGCAGCTCAAGGGCCACTGAAGCTTTCTTT.

This clonotype was observed a few times. The chain has TRBV28 and TRBJ2-5, with D possibly being TRBD1 (5 bases). The CDR3 runs 13 residues. CDR1 and CDR2 (germline): MDHEN, SYDVKM. The germline V and J ends were trimmed by 6 bases and 5 bases, with 13 bases remaining between them. The CDR3 DNA reads as TGTGCCAGCAGCGACCCAAGACAGGAGACCCAGTACTTC. This translates into CASSDPRQETQYF.

This clonotype has only a few counts. The CDR3 DNA follows: TGTGCCAGCAGCTTAGATCTAAGCGGGGGGGCCCAAAACATTCAGTACTTC. It codes for CASSLDLSGGAQNIQYF. This rearrangement joins TRBV7-2 to TRBJ2-4; 10 bases are shared with TRBD2. Germline trimming cut 1 base from V and 5 bases from J; bases unmatched to any gene: 8. Germline V gives CDR1 SGHTA, CDR2 FQGNSA. The CDR3 extends over 17 amino acids.

This rearrangement joins TRBV20-1 to TRBJ1-1; D not resolved. Germline V gene sequence: CDR1 DFQATT, CDR2 SNEGSKA (reference sequence). The V end was cut by 6 bases, the J end by 3 bases, with 11 bases between. This CDR3 is 12 amino acids long. CDR3 bases: TGCAGTGCCGACGGCGTAGACACTGAAGCTTTCTTT. Its protein is CSADGVDTEAFF.

This clonotype was detected a few times. The chain is built from TRBV20-1 and TRBJ1-5; a possible D gene is TRBD1 (6 bases). This CDR3 comprises 15 residues. The germline V gene encodes CDR1 DFQATT and CDR2 SNEGSKA (reference sequence). V was trimmed by 3 bases and J by 0 bases, leaving 12 bases between them. The CDR3 protein is CSASRDIYSNQPQHF. Written as DNA, the CDR3 is TGCAGTGCTAGCCGGGACATCTATAGCAATCAGCCCCAGCATTTT.

This clonotype showed up many times. The chain is built from TRBV18 and TRBJ2-3; tentatively, D is TRBD1 (6 bases). CDR1 is KGHSH and CDR2 is LQKENI in the germline V gene. The CDR3 has 17 residues. The V end was cut by 1 base, the J end by 2 bases, with 16 bases between. CDR3 sequence reads: CASSPLQGSSTTDTQYF. Written as DNA, the CDR3 is TGTGCCAGCTCACCACTACAGGGAAGCTCAACCACAGATACGCAGTATTTT.

This clonotype has just a few counts. The chain links TRBV20-1 to TRBJ2-1; weak D call: TRBD2 (6 bases). Germline values: CDR1 DFQATT, CDR2 SNEGSKA (reference sequence). V lost 8 bases to trimming and J lost 8 bases, with 16 bases between them. The CDR3 consists of 12 residues. In nucleotides, the CDR3 is TGCAGTCATCAAGGACTATTCTATGAGCAGTTCTTC. Translating it yields CSHQGLFYEQFF.

In its sample, this clonotype was seen a few times. CDR3 sequence (DNA): TGTGCCAGCAGCTTAGCGAACAGGGTTTCAGGCAATGAGCAGTTCTTC. It specifies CASSLANRVSGNEQFF. This chain uses TRBV11-2 with TRBJ2-1, with D tentatively TRBD1 (6 bases). Germline-derived CDR1 and CDR2 are SGHAT and FQNNGV. Trimming took 1 base from V and 6 from J, leaving 16 bases between them. This CDR3 is 16 amino acids long.

This clonotype was counted only a few times. The J gene is TRBJ2-4, the V gene TRBV28; no clear D gene. With 7 bases removed from V and 12 bases from J, the gap between germline ends came to 10 bases. The CDR3 runs 10 residues. Germline V gene data show CDR1 as MDHEN and CDR2 as SYDVKM. The CDR3, as DNA: TGTGCCAGCACCACGTGTGCTCAGTACTTC. Protein product: CASTTCAQYF.

This clonotype was picked up many times. This chain joins TRBV6-5 and TRBJ1-1; D call uncertain. The CDR3 loop spans 15 amino acids. Germline assignment: CDR1 MNHEY and CDR2 SVGAGI. Trimming left V 10 bases short and J 7 bases short, with 25 bases between. As DNA, the CDR3 is TGTGCCACCCACCCTAGTTGGGCCACTGGGAATGAAGCTTTCTTT. Its protein product is CATHPSWATGNEAFF.

The genes are TRBV7-6 and TRBJ2-7; D perhaps matches TRBD1 (7 bases). This CDR3 region has 16 residues. CDR1 is SGHVS, CDR2 FNYEAQ, per germline. Trimming stripped 4 bases from V and 2 bases from J, with 18 bases between. The CDR3 nucleotides read TGTGCCAGCAGCTCTGCCGGGCAGGGGGGCCCCTACGAGCAGTACTTC. This gives the protein CASSSAGQGGPYEQYF.

This chain connects TRBV11-2 to TRBJ2-5; D may be TRBD2 (5 bases). Per germline, CDR1 SGHAT and CDR2 FQNNGV. Trimming removed 5 bases at V and 2 bases at J, with 12 bases between. CDR3 length: 14 amino acids. This CDR3 is CASSPGLAQETQYF. As DNA, the CDR3 is TGTGCCAGCAGCCCCGGACTCGCGCAAGAGACCCAGTACTTC.

The DNA for the CDR3 is TGCAGTGCTAGAGTAAGGAACCTTCGGGCCTACGAGCAGTACTTC. Translation gives CSARVRNLRAYEQYF. The chain employs TRBV20-1 and TRBJ2-7; D ambiguous. Trimming stripped 1 base from V and 2 bases from J, with 15 bases between. Germline values: CDR1 DFQATT, CDR2 SNEGSKA (reference sequence). The CDR3 extends over 15 amino acids.

At least ten counts were recorded for this clonotype. The J gene is TRBJ2-7, the V gene TRBV28, with D possibly matching TRBD1 (5 bases). This CDR3 has 14 residues. Trimming shortened V by 6 bases and J by 2 bases, and 14 bases separated the two germline ends. Germline CDR1 and CDR2: MDHEN and SYDVKM. CDR3 nucleotide sequence: TGTGCCAGCAGGGGCGAGTCCAGGGCCTACGAGCAGTACTTC. The encoded protein is CASRGESRAYEQYF.

The J gene is TRBJ1-1, the V gene TRBV20-1; no firm D call. Germline CDR1 DFQATT, CDR2 SNEGSKA (reference sequence). Deletions cut 6 bases from V and 0 bases from J, with 8 bases between. The CDR3 runs to 12 residues. CDR3 DNA: TGCAGTGCGTCATTCATGAACACTGAAGCTTTCTTT. It translates to CSASFMNTEAFF.

In its sample, this clonotype was seen a few times. This chain uses TRBV5-1 with TRBJ2-3; 10 bases line up with TRBD2. The CDR3 is made up of 14 amino acids. With V trimmed by 4 bases and J by 5 bases, 4 bases remained unmatched. CDR1 and CDR2 (germline): SGHRS, YFSETQ. The CDR3 DNA reads as TGCGCCAGCAGCACAAGGACTAGCGGAGATACGCAGTATTTT. Protein sequence: CASSTRTSGDTQYF.